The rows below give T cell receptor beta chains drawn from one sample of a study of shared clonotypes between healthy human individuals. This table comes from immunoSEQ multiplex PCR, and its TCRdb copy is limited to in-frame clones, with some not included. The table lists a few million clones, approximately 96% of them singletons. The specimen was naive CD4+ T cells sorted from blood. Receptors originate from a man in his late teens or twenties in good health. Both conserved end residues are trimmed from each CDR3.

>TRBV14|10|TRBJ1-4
ASSQVGEKLF
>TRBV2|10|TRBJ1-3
ASSLDGNTIY
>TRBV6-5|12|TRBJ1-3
ACYSLNSGNTIY
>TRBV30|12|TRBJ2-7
AWSPYRGGYEQY
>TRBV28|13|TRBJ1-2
ASSFRGRDLDGYT
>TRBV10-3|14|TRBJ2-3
AISEGAGSSTDTQY
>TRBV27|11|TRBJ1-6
ASKQDWWSPLH
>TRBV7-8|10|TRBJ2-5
ASRGPQETQY
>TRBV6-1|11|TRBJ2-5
ASRWTGKETQY
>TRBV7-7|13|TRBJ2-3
ASSLGLAGADTQY
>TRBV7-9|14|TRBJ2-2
ASSLATPSNTGELF
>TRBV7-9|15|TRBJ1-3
ASRVGARGSSGNTIY
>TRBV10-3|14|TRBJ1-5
AISDWGANSNQPQH
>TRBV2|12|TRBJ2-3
ASPGGRGPDTQY
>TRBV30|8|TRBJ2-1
AWGHNEQF
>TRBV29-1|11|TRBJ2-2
SVDEKGRGVLF
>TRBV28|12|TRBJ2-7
ASSTGTGRYEQY
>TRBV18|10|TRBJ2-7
ASSRTGDEQY
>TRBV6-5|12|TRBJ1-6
ASRTGGYNSPLH
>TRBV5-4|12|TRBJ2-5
ASSSSGGWETQY
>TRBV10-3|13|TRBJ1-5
AISVGTGAEGPQH
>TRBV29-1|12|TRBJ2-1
SVDSGRVYNEQF
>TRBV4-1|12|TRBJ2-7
ASSQGGPAYEQY
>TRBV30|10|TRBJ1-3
AWRPTGNTIY
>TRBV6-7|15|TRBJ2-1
ASSYPDPTSPHNEQF
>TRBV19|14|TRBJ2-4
ASSIGRSGAKNIQY
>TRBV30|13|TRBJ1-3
AWSGGRNTGNTIY
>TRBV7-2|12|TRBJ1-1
ASSPGTVNTEAF
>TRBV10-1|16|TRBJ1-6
ASSEPRRQAVYNSPLH
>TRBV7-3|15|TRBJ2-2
ASSWIAGTGVTGELF
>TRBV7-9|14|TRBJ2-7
ASSSRGLAGVGEQY
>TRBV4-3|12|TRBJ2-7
ASSLQPGSYEQY
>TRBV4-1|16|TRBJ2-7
ASRIDDWPTGALYEQY
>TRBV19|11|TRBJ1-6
ASRPGAGSPLH
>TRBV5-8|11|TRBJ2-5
ASSKGLQETQY
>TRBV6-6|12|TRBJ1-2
ASKIGRQGHGYT
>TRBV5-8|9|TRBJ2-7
ASSPDYAEY
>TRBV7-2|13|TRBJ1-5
ASSSRDRVRQPQH
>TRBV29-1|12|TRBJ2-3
SVGEGHRTDTQY
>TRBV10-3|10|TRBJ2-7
AVGDRVYEQY
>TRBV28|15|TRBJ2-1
ASSSQIIAGNYNEQF
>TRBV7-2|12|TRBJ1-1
ASSLGDRNTEAF
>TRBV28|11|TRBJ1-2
ASSMTPGYGYT
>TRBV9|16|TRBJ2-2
ASSPRGPDRGNTGELF
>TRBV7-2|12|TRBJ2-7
ASSSGLAGDEQY
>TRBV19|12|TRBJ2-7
ASMGTAASYEQY
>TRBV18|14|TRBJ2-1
ASSPTAGGSYNEQF
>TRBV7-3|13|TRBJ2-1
ASSHGQGGWDEQF
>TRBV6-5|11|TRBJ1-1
ASSYSKDTEAF
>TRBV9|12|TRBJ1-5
ASSVGQGNQPQH
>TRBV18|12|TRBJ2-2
ASSQAQNTGELF